What follows are 31 T cell receptor beta chains derived from one specimen sequenced in a study of beta chain features in type 1 diabetes. The isolated RNA, all of it, was reverse transcribed, so expressed TCRB transcripts were what got sequenced. Sequencing used immunoSEQ multiplex PCR; TCRdb keeps in-frame clones, though not all of them. The data contain 300,000 to 450,000 clones, 10% to 15% of them singletons. Material: naive CD4+ T cells from blood. These receptors originate from a man between 18 and 29 years old in good health.

This clone was counted only a few times. The chain has TRBV30 and TRBJ2-7, with 10 bases matching TRBD1. With V trimmed by 3 bases and J by 7 bases, 6 bases remained unmatched. Germline CDR1 is GTSNPN and CDR2 is SVGIG (reference sequence). The CDR3 is made up of 13 amino acids. The CDR3 sequence is CAWRTGTGDEQYF. DNA for the CDR3: TGTGCCTGGAGGACAGGGACAGGGGATGAGCAGTACTTC.

This clone was recorded a few times. V is TRBV30 and J is TRBJ2-5; TRBD2 might be the D (6 bases). V lost 4 bases, J lost 4 bases, and 16 bases lay in between. From germline, CDR1 is GTSNPN and CDR2 SVGIG (reference sequence). CDR3 length: 14 residues. CDR3 in DNA: TGTGCCTGGACCACTAGCTTCGGGGGAGAGACCCAGTACTTC. Translated, it gives CAWTTSFGGETQYF.

This clone has just a few counts. The chain links TRBV10-3 to TRBJ1-5; a weak D match, TRBD1 (6 bases). The CDR3 spans 13 residues. V was shortened by 8 bases and J by 5 bases, with 13 bases between the two germline ends. The germline V gene has CDR1 ENHRY and CDR2 SYGVKD. This CDR3 is CAILPGGDQPQHF. The CDR3 bases are TGTGCCATCCTCCCGGGGGGCGATCAGCCCCAGCATTTT.

This clone came up a few times. V and J are TRBV6-4 and TRBJ2-1; D perhaps matches TRBD1 (6 bases). The V gene lost 2 bases and the J gene lost 2 bases, with 10 bases spanning the gap. CDR1 is MRHNA, CDR2 SNTAGT, per germline. The CDR3 covers 15 residues. The DNA for the CDR3 is TGTGCCAGCAGTGACGAGGGACATCCCTACAATGAGCAGTTCTTC. This translates into CASSDEGHPYNEQFF.

The chain employs TRBV25-1 and TRBJ2-5; no reliable D call. Germline CDR1 MGHDK, CDR2 SYGVNS. The ends were cut back, 4 bases at V and 5 bases at J, with 11 bases in the middle. CDR3 length: 13 amino acids. This chain's CDR3 is CASSGTGWETQYF. DNA of the CDR3: TGTGCCAGCAGTGGAACGGGTTGGGAGACCCAGTACTTC.

A few counts support this clone. The chain has TRBV30 and TRBJ2-6; D uncertain. The V and J ends lost 1 base and 1 base respectively, with 11 bases between them. The CDR3 runs 16 residues. Germline assignment: CDR1 GTSNPN and CDR2 SVGIG (reference sequence). Written as DNA, the CDR3 is TGTGCCTGGAGTGCCCACTCCCAATCTGGGGCCAACGTCCTGACTTTC. It is translated as CAWSAHSQSGANVLTF.

J is TRBJ1-4 and V is TRBV5-1; D gene unclear. Between the trimmed V and J ends, which lost 0 bases and 4 bases, there was a span of 13 bases. This CDR3 is 16 amino acids long. The germline V gene has CDR1 SGHRS and CDR2 YFSETQ. This chain's CDR3 is CASSLASLPGNEKLFF. The CDR3 nucleotides are TGCGCCAGCAGCTTGGCATCGCTCCCGGGTAATGAAAAACTGTTTTTT.

The chain couples TRBV4-2 to TRBJ2-3; possible D gene TRBD1, 5 bases. Germline CDR1 is LGHNA and CDR2 is YNFKEQ. The CDR3 totals 13 residues. Trimming removed 3 bases at V and 4 bases at J, with 8 bases between. CDR3 in DNA: TGTGCCAGCAGCCATGAAGGGGCAGATACGCAGTATTTT. Residues: CASSHEGADTQYF.

This chain uses TRBV4-3 with TRBJ1-6, with TRBD1 identical over 9 bases. V dropped 5 bases and J dropped 8; count of bases not matched to a gene: 7. Looked up from germline, CDR1 is LGHNA and CDR2 is YSLEER. The CDR3 sequence is 15 residues long. CDR3 loop: CASSWKRTGDSPLHF. The CDR3 nucleotides read TGCGCCAGCAGCTGGAAAAGGACAGGGGATTCACCCCTCCACTTT.

J is TRBJ1-6 and V is TRBV28; D gene ambiguous. V was shortened by 3 bases and J by 5 bases, with 17 bases between the two germline ends. The CDR3 has 17 residues. Germline CDR1 MDHEN, CDR2 SYDVKM. The CDR3 DNA reads TGTGCCAGCAGTTTCTCCATCCGGGGAGAGGATAATTCACCCCTCCACTTT. It is translated as CASSFSIRGEDNSPLHF.

The chain combines TRBV7-2 with TRBJ2-3; a weak D match, TRBD2 (5 bases). Per the germline V gene, CDR1 is SGHTA and CDR2 is FQGNSA. The CDR3 spans 15 residues. V was clipped by 7 bases and J by 2 bases, with 16 bases between them. This chain's CDR3 is CASNWVGAYTDTQYF. The CDR3 DNA reads TGTGCCAGCAACTGGGTGGGAGCCTACACAGATACGCAGTATTTT.

This clone was detected only a few times. The chain recombines TRBV7-2 with TRBJ2-7, with a tentative D call TRBD2 (6 bases). Trimming pared 2 bases from V and 3 bases from J, leaving 20 bases between. CDR3 length: 17 amino acids. Germline V CDR1 and CDR2: SGHTA, FQGNSA. Written as DNA, the CDR3 is TGTGCCAGCAGCTTATTGTACCGAAGCCGGGGAGGCTACGAGCAGTACTTC. This translates into CASSLLYRSRGGYEQYF.

V is TRBV6-1 and J is TRBJ2-7; 9 nucleotides agree with TRBD1. The CDR3 consists of 18 residues. Losses at the gene ends were 4 bases for V and 3 bases for J; bases not matched to a gene: 16. From germline, CDR1 is MNHNS and CDR2 SASEGT. DNA of the CDR3: TGTGCCAGCAGTGCCCGAGGGGGGACAGGGAATGTAGTCTACGAGCAGTACTTC. This encodes CASSARGGTGNVVYEQYF.

This sequence joins TRBV7-2 and TRBJ2-7; TRBD2 matches 7 bases. Losses at the gene ends were 5 bases for V and 7 bases for J; bases not matched to a gene: 8. The CDR3 is 13 amino acids. From germline, CDR1 is SGHTA and CDR2 FQGNSA. The CDR3 reads CASSPMTSKEQYF. The CDR3 DNA follows: TGTGCCAGCAGCCCGATGACTAGCAAAGAGCAGTACTTC.

The V and J genes are TRBV7-3 and TRBJ2-3; TRBD2 agrees at 9 bases. The CDR3 is 15 residues long. Germline V gene data show CDR1 as SGHTA and CDR2 as FQGTGA. V dropped 5 bases and J dropped 4; count of bases not matched to a gene: 7. The CDR3 DNA sequence: TGTGCCAGCAGCCCCATAGCGGGGGCGCCAGATACGCAGTATTTT. Amino acids: CASSPIAGAPDTQYF. Filled out from reference TRBV7-3 and TRBJ2-3, the complete variable domain reads GAGVSQTPSNKVTEKGKYVELRCDPISGHTALYWYRQSLGQGPEFLIYFQGTGAADDSGLPNDRFFAVRPEGSVSTLKIQRTERGDSAVYLCASSPIAGAPDTQYFGPGTRLTVL.

The CDR3 bases are TGCGCCAGCAGCTTGGTGAGCGGTCTAGCCAAAAACATTCAGTACTTC. It specifies CASSLVSGLAKNIQYF. The chain is built from TRBV5-1 and TRBJ2-4; the D gene is possibly TRBD2 (5 bases). Per the germline V gene, CDR1 is SGHRS and CDR2 is YFSETQ. The ends were cut back, 0 bases at V and 0 bases at J, with 10 bases in the middle. The CDR3 sequence is 16 residues long.

This chain uses TRBV4-1 with TRBJ2-7; D may be TRBD1 (5 bases). The V gene lost 1 base and the J gene lost 6 bases, with 16 bases spanning the gap. Germline V gives CDR1 MGHRA, CDR2 YSYEKL. CDR3 length: 15 amino acids. The CDR3 loop reads CASSQVGQGKGEQYF. CDR3 DNA sequence: TGCGCCAGCAGCCAAGTGGGGCAGGGCAAGGGCGAGCAGTACTTC.

The gene calls are TRBV10-3 and TRBJ2-1, with TRBD1 matching 11 bases. J gave up 4 bases and V 3 bases, and 5 bases lay outside the gene matches. Germline V CDR1 and CDR2: ENHRY, SYGVKD. The CDR3 is 16 amino acids. For the CDR3, the DNA is TGTGCCATCAGTGAAAGGGGACAGGGGGGATACAATGAGCAGTTCTTC. This translates into CAISERGQGGYNEQFF.

The V gene is TRBV30, the J gene TRBJ2-1; D is perhaps TRBD2 (7 bases). V shed 3 bases and J shed 8 bases, with 17 bases lying between them. Looked up from germline, CDR1 is GTSNPN and CDR2 is SVGIG (reference sequence). The CDR3 runs to 14 residues. DNA for the CDR3: TGTGCCTGGAGATGGGGGGGCCTCGGGGATGAGCAGTTCTTC. It codes for CAWRWGGLGDEQFF.

This clone was seen a handful of times. V usage is TRBV4-2 and J usage is TRBJ2-1, with D hard to call. The germline CDR1 and CDR2 sequences are LGHNA and YNFKEQ. The CDR3 loop spans 15 amino acids. Trimming removed 1 base from V and 0 bases from J, with 7 bases in between. The CDR3 nucleotides are TGTGCCAGCAGCCAAGTGGAGAGCTCCTACAATGAGCAGTTCTTC. This encodes CASSQVESSYNEQFF.

Only a few counts were recorded for this clone. The chain carries TRBV12-5 and TRBJ2-3, with 14 bases fitting TRBD2. The junction had 5 bases not matched to a gene; V was cut back by 4 bases and J by 2 bases. CDR3 length: 17 amino acids. CDR1 and CDR2 (germline): LGHNT, FRNRAP. CDR3 in amino acids: CASGWGLAGAITDTQYF. The DNA for the CDR3 is TGTGCTAGTGGTTGGGGACTAGCGGGGGCAATCACAGATACGCAGTATTTT.

The table lists this clone with a few counts. The chain links TRBV7-2 to TRBJ1-5; D uncertain. Germline-derived CDR1 and CDR2 are SGHTA and FQGNSA. V gave up 5 bases and J gave up 5 bases, with 10 bases separating them. CDR3 size: 13 residues. In DNA form, the CDR3 reads TGTGCCAGCAGCCGTTCACTGGATCAGCCCCAGCATTTT. Its protein product is CASSRSLDQPQHF.

This clone was found a few times. The rearrangement uses TRBV19 and TRBJ1-1; D remains ambiguous. The V gene lost 3 bases and the J gene lost 2 bases, with 7 bases spanning the gap. From germline, CDR1 is LNHDA and CDR2 SQIVND (reference sequence). There are 13 residues in the CDR3. The CDR3 spells CASSIAVNTEAFF. CDR3 nucleotides: TGTGCCAGTAGTATCGCAGTCAACACTGAAGCTTTCTTT.

This chain links TRBV15 with TRBJ2-7; D not certain. The CDR3 sequence is 15 residues long. Germline CDR1 is LNHNV and CDR2 is YYDKDF (reference sequence). Trimming stripped 0 bases from V and 2 bases from J, with 11 bases between. The CDR3 DNA reads TGTGCCACCAGCAGAGATCTGGGCAGGCCCTACGAGCAGTACTTC. It encodes CATSRDLGRPYEQYF.

The rearrangement joins TRBV5-1 to TRBJ2-1; 7 bases map to TRBD2. CDR1 and CDR2 from the germline V gene are SGHRS and YFSETQ. This CDR3 has 17 amino acids. The V segment lost 1 base and the J segment 2 bases; nucleotides outside the gene matches: 9. CDR3 residues: CASSLSSGGSAYNEQFF. In nucleotides, the CDR3 is TGCGCCAGCAGCTTGTCGTCCGGCGGGAGTGCCTACAATGAGCAGTTCTTC.

The rearrangement uses TRBV9 and TRBJ2-7, with D unclear. V gave up 1 base and J gave up 3 bases, with 17 bases separating them. The CDR3 contains 16 residues. Germline CDR1 is SGDLS and CDR2 is YYNGEE. The CDR3 loop reads CASSVLPDNYYYEQYF. CDR3 nucleotides: TGTGCCAGCAGCGTACTCCCAGATAACTACTACTACGAGCAGTACTTC.

V and J are TRBV6-6 and TRBJ2-2; the match to TRBD1 covers 11 bases. The junction had 8 bases not matched to a gene; V was cut back by 7 bases and J by 7 bases. CDR3 length equals 15 residues. The germline gives CDR1 MNHNY, CDR2 SVGAGI (reference sequence). The CDR3 spells CASTPGQGAIGELFF. The CDR3 DNA reads TGTGCCAGCACCCCCGGACAGGGGGCTATCGGGGAGCTGTTTTTT.

The gene calls are TRBV7-2 and TRBJ2-7, with TRBD1 matching over 7 bases. The CDR3 is 13 amino acids. Germline CDR1 and CDR2: SGHTA and FQGNSA. J lost 7 bases, V lost 0 bases, and 3 bases had no gene match. The CDR3 DNA reads TGTGCCAGCAGCTTAGCGAGCAGGGGGGAGCAGTACTTC. Translation gives CASSLASRGEQYF.

This clone has more than one count but fewer than ten. The chain combines TRBV7-2 with TRBJ2-7; no definite D call. Per the germline V gene, CDR1 is SGHTA and CDR2 is FQGNSA. CDR3 size: 13 residues. V lost 1 base and J 3 bases, leaving 7 bases between the germline ends. The CDR3, as DNA: TGTGCCAGCAGCTTAGGAGAATTCTACGAGCAGTACTTC. This codes for CASSLGEFYEQYF.

The chain recombines TRBV28 with TRBJ2-7, with 11 bases lining up with TRBD1. CDR3 size: 15 residues. The germline gives CDR1 MDHEN, CDR2 SYDVKM. The V and J ends lost 6 bases and 3 bases, in that order; junction bases with no gene match: 7. For the CDR3, the DNA is TGTGCCAGCAGGTATGGACAGGGGGCAGGCTACGAGCAGTACTTC. This translates into CASRYGQGAGYEQYF.

For this clone: Other nucleotide sequences from this sample produce the same CDR3. The chain uses TRBV28 and TRBJ2-3, with D tentatively TRBD2 (5 bases). In germline, CDR1 is MDHEN, CDR2 SYDVKM. There are 14 residues in the CDR3. V was clipped by 6 bases and J by 0 bases, with 10 bases between them. The CDR3, as DNA: TGTGCCAGCAGCCCAGGACTTAGCACAGATACGCAGTATTTT. Translating gives CASSPGLSTDTQYF. The variable domain in full, with the rest retrieved from reference TRBV28 and TRBJ2-3, is DVKVTQSSRYLVKRTGEKVFLECVQDMDHENMFWYRQDPGLGLRLIYFSYDVKMKEKGDIPEGYSVSREKKERFSLILESASTNQTSMYLCASSPGLSTDTQYFGPGTRLTVL.